The 3 T cell receptor beta chains listed next were all sequenced from one sample in a study of cytomegalovirus exposure and HLA in healthy donors. A multiplex PCR was run with 60 Vbeta primers and 13 Jbeta primers. Data came from immunoSEQ multiplex PCR; TCRdb stores just in-frame clones and leaves some out. The profile shows 95,000 or so clones, around 86% of them singletons. The sample was PBMCs. The origin of the receptors is a woman between 70 and 85 years old in good health and CMV-seropositive.

The chain links TRBV7-8 to TRBJ2-1; TRBD1 matches 7 bases. The CDR3 contains 17 residues. V lost 5 bases, J lost 7 bases, and 17 bases stayed unmatched. Germline assignment: CDR1 SGHVS and CDR2 FQNEAQ. The CDR3 DNA is TGTGCCAGCAGCCCGCGATTCGCCGCAGGGGGTATGAATGAGCAGTTCTTC. Translation: CASSPRFAAGGMNEQFF.

The chain has TRBV7-9 and TRBJ2-7; 7 bases fit TRBD2. V lost 3 bases, J lost 3 bases, and 11 bases stayed unmatched. Germline V gene data show CDR1 as SEHNR and CDR2 as FQNEAQ (reference sequence). The CDR3 consists of 16 residues. The CDR3 sequence is CASSFRPSGPLYEQYF. The CDR3 bases are TGTGCCAGCAGCTTTCGCCCTAGCGGACCTCTCTACGAGCAGTACTTC.

The J gene is TRBJ2-1, the V gene TRBV7-2, with TRBD1 matching over 10 bases. The germline V gene encodes CDR1 SGHTA and CDR2 FQGNSA. This CDR3 is 15 amino acids long. V was clipped by 5 bases and J by 4 bases; unmatched bases: 5. The CDR3 region has the DNA TGTGCCAGCAGCCCGACAGGGGGCTCGTACAATGAGCAGTTCTTC. Protein product: CASSPTGGSYNEQFF.